Following are 26 T cell receptor beta chains from one sample sequenced in a study of blood T cell repertoires in COVID-19. Profiling relied on immunoSEQ multiplex PCR, and the TCRdb table lists in-frame clones only, not all of them. The sample yields 95,000 to 150,000 clones, 78% seen once. Sequences were obtained from peripheral blood. These receptors were obtained from a man between 65 and 80 years old with acute or convalescent COVID-19.

The chain carries TRBV16 and TRBJ1-1, with D unresolved. CDR1 is KGHSY, CDR2 FQNENV, per germline. This CDR3 is 14 amino acids long. Trimming stripped 2 bases from V and 5 bases from J, with 12 bases between. The CDR3 spells CASSQPRDRTEAFF. In nucleotides, the CDR3 is TGTGCCAGCAGCCAACCACGGGATCGGACTGAAGCTTTCTTT.

The chain is built from TRBV3-1 (or the pseudogene TRBV3-2) and TRBJ1-2; 8 positions agree with TRBD1. The CDR3 totals 12 residues. Germline-derived CDR1 and CDR2 are LGHDT and YNNKEL (reference sequence). V was clipped by 3 bases and J by 6 bases; unmatched bases: 0. CDR3 nucleotides: TGTGCCAGCAGCCAGACAGGGGATGGCTACACCTTC. Its protein product is CASSQTGDGYTF.

This CDR3 is CASSPGTGANYGYTF. CDR3 DNA sequence: TGTGCCAGCAGTCCCGGGACAGGGGCAAACTATGGCTACACCTTC. This chain links TRBV6-5 with TRBJ1-2; 10 nucleotides align to TRBD1. Losses at the gene ends were 5 bases for V and 2 bases for J; bases not matched to a gene: 5. The CDR3 is made up of 15 amino acids. CDR1 is MNHEY, CDR2 SVGAGI, per germline.

J is TRBJ2-3 and V is TRBV7-2; D may be TRBD2 (6 bases). CDR1 is SGHTA and CDR2 is FQGNSA in the germline V gene. V was clipped by 3 bases and J by 1 base, with 8 bases between them. The CDR3 spans 14 residues. The CDR3 nucleotides read TGTGCCAGCAGCTTTTGGGGGGGCACAGATACGCAGTATTTT. It is translated as CASSFWGGTDTQYF.

This clone turned up a few times. V and J are TRBV5-5 and TRBJ2-5, with 7 bases fitting TRBD2. Germline V lookup: CDR1 SGHKS, CDR2 YYEKEE (reference sequence). Trimming removed 6 bases from V and 4 bases from J; junction bases left unmatched: 3. This CDR3 spans 12 amino acids. DNA of the CDR3: TGTGCCAGCAATCCTAGCGGAGAGACCCAGTACTTC. Translation gives CASNPSGETQYF.

The chain uses TRBV5-6 and TRBJ1-3; TRBD1 matches at 8 bases. There are 15 residues in the CDR3. Germline V gene lookup returns CDR1 SGHDT and CDR2 YYEEEE. Trimming cost V 4 bases and J 4 bases; bases outside gene matches: 7. CDR3 bases: TGTGCCAGCAGCCCTGGGACAGGCAGGGGAAACACCATATATTTT. It encodes CASSPGTGRGNTIYF.

The chain has TRBV23-1 and TRBJ1-5, with 8 bases matching TRBD1. TRBV23-1 is recorded as an ORF, its role being uncertain. The length of the CDR3 is 18 residues. The V segment lost 4 bases and the J segment 0 bases; nucleotides outside the gene matches: 11. CDR3: CASSPGDRSPYSNQPQHF. For the CDR3, the DNA is TGCGCCAGCAGTCCGGGGGACAGGAGCCCATATAGCAATCAGCCCCAGCATTTT.

J is TRBJ2-3 and V is TRBV6-2 or TRBV6-3, with D unclear. Germline V gene sequence: CDR1 MNHEY, CDR2 SVGEGT. This CDR3 contains 14 residues. Trimming removed 2 bases from V and 2 bases from J, with 8 bases in between. The CDR3 coding sequence is TGTGCCAGCAGTTACGGCCGATCCACAGATACGCAGTATTTT. Translating it yields CASSYGRSTDTQYF.

This clone was seen just once. The chain recombines TRBV7-3 with TRBJ2-3, with a possible D match to TRBD1 (5 bases). V was pared by 0 bases and J by 2 bases, with 18 bases between. CDR1 and CDR2 (germline): SGHTA, FQGTGA. The CDR3 has 18 residues. The CDR3, as DNA: TGTGCCAGCAGCTTAACCTACCCAGGGCGGCCGGACACAGATACGCAGTATTTT. It is translated as CASSLTYPGRPDTDTQYF.

This clone appeared once. The chain recombines TRBV30 with TRBJ1-5; TRBD1 might be the D (6 bases). Trimming shortened V by 3 bases and J by 6 bases, and 15 bases separated the two germline ends. The CDR3 totals 14 residues. The germline CDR1 and CDR2 sequences are GTSNPN and SVGIG (reference sequence). The CDR3 loop reads CAWSQDSVGQPQHF. In DNA form, the CDR3 reads TGTGCCTGGAGCCAGGACAGTGTCGGTCAGCCCCAGCATTTT.

This chain uses TRBV5-6 with TRBJ2-7, with a tentative D call TRBD1 (6 bases). V lost 4 bases to trimming and J lost 0 bases, with 14 bases between them. CDR3 length: 15 amino acids. Per the germline V gene, CDR1 is SGHDT and CDR2 is YYEEEE. The CDR3 nucleotides are TGTGCCAGCAGCAGGGACACTTTTTTCTCCTACGAGCAGTACTTC. Its translation is CASSRDTFFSYEQYF.

The chain recombines TRBV19 with TRBJ1-5; 9 bases are a match to TRBD1. J lost 6 bases, V lost 7 bases, and 10 bases had no gene match. The CDR3 has 15 residues. Germline CDR1 is LNHDA and CDR2 is SQIVND (reference sequence). CDR3 amino acids: CASNPRDRAGQPQHF. In DNA form, the CDR3 reads TGTGCCAGTAACCCGAGGGACAGGGCCGGTCAGCCCCAGCATTTT. Combining the CDR3 with reference TRBV19 and TRBJ1-5 gives the whole variable domain DGGITQSPKYLFRKEGQNVTLSCEQNLNHDAMYWYRQDPGQGLRLIYYSQIVNDFQKGDIAEGYSVSREKKESFPLTVTSAQKNPTAFYLCASNPRDRAGQPQHFGDGTRLSIL.

The genes are TRBV29-1 and TRBJ2-3; 9 bases agree with TRBD2. The CDR3 spans 13 residues. J lost 7 bases, V lost 7 bases, and 9 bases had no gene match. From germline, CDR1 is SQVTM and CDR2 ANQGSEA. The CDR3 spells CSDRRGGANTQYF. CDR3 in DNA: TGCAGCGATCGGCGCGGGGGGGCGAATACGCAGTATTTT.

The chain couples TRBV18 to TRBJ1-5; no clear D. Germline loops: CDR1 KGHSH, CDR2 LQKENI. The CDR3 has 14 residues. V shed 6 bases and J shed 0 bases, with 9 bases lying between them. CDR3 loop: CASSPSYSNQPQHF. Here the CDR3 DNA reads TGTGCCAGCTCCCCTAGTTATAGCAATCAGCCCCAGCATTTT.

The V gene is TRBV5-1, the J gene TRBJ2-7; no firm D call. CDR3 length equals 13 residues. Per the germline V gene, CDR1 is SGHRS and CDR2 is YFSETQ. V was trimmed by 0 bases and J by 4 bases, leaving 8 bases between them. The CDR3 loop reads CASSLAKRYEQYF. CDR3 DNA sequence: TGCGCCAGCAGCTTGGCCAAACGGTACGAGCAGTACTTC.

V is TRBV9 and J is TRBJ2-1, with TRBD2 matching over 10 bases. V shed 0 bases, J shed 7 bases, and the junction held 7 bases outside the gene matches. The CDR3 is made up of 16 amino acids. CDR1 and CDR2 from the germline V gene are SGDLS and YYNGEE. CDR3 in DNA: TGTGCCAGCAGCGTAGGAGCGGGGGGGATGCTGAATGAGCAGTTCTTC. It codes for CASSVGAGGMLNEQFF.

The chain is built from TRBV7-2 and TRBJ1-4; possible D gene TRBD1, 6 bases. CDR3 size: 14 residues. The V end was cut by 5 bases, the J end by 5 bases, with 12 bases between. Germline CDR1 SGHTA, CDR2 FQGNSA. The DNA for the CDR3 is TGTGCCAGCAGCCCGACAGGTCCGAATGAAAAACTGTTTTTT. It translates to CASSPTGPNEKLFF. Variable domain in full (rest from reference TRBV7-2 and TRBJ1-4): GAGVSQSPSNKVTEKGKDVELRCDPISGHTALYWYRQSLGQGLEFLIYFQGNSAPDKSGLPSDRFSAERTGGSVSTLTIQRTQQEDSAVYLCASSPTGPNEKLFFGSGTQLSVL.

This chain connects TRBV7-9 to TRBJ2-5, with D hard to call. CDR3 size: 15 residues. Trimming took off 3 bases at V and 0 bases at J, with 11 bases between the two ends. Per the germline V gene, CDR1 is SEHNR and CDR2 is FQNEAQ (reference sequence). The chain's CDR3 is CASSFLHQYQETQYF. CDR3 DNA sequence: TGTGCCAGCAGCTTTCTCCATCAGTACCAAGAGACCCAGTACTTC.

The V gene is TRBV4-1, the J gene TRBJ2-2; 14 nucleotides align to TRBD2. Looked up from germline, CDR1 is MGHRA and CDR2 is YSYEKL. The length of the CDR3 is 19 residues. The trim removed 2 bases at V and 0 bases at J, leaving 5 bases unmatched. The DNA for the CDR3 is TGCGCCAGCAGCCAACTTACGACTAGCGGGGGGGCGAACACCGGGGAGCTGTTTTTT. This sequence encodes CASSQLTTSGGANTGELFF.

The rearrangement links TRBV13 to TRBJ1-2; TRBD1 aligns across 9 bases. Looked up from germline, CDR1 is PRHDT and CDR2 is FYEKMQ (reference sequence). This CDR3 is 16 amino acids long. Trimming at V came to 1 base and at J to 0 bases, leaving 3 bases not matched to a gene. The CDR3 loop is CASSLVRQGANYGYTF. In DNA form, the CDR3 reads TGTGCCAGCAGCTTAGTCAGACAGGGGGCTAACTATGGCTACACCTTC.

CDR3 bases: TGCAGTGCTAGTTGGGCGGGGGATGAAAAACTGTTTTTT. The encoded protein is CSASWAGDEKLFF. V usage is TRBV20-1 and J usage is TRBJ1-4; a weak D match, TRBD1 (5 bases). V lost 3 bases and J 6 bases, leaving 11 bases between the germline ends. The CDR3 length is 13 residues. Germline values: CDR1 DFQATT, CDR2 SNEGSKA (reference sequence).

This chain uses TRBV7-2 with TRBJ2-1; 7 bases are shared with TRBD2. V dropped 0 bases and J dropped 1; count of bases not matched to a gene: 3. The length of the CDR3 is 16 residues. Germline CDR1 is SGHTA and CDR2 is FQGNSA. The CDR3, as DNA: TGTGCCAGCAGCTTAGCGGCTAGCGGATCCTACAATGAGCAGTTCTTC. As protein: CASSLAASGSYNEQFF.

CDR3 sequence (DNA): TGTGCCAGCAGTTACGCCGGGAGCCAAGAGACCCAGTACTTC. Translating gives CASSYAGSQETQYF. The V call is TRBV6-2 or TRBV6-3, the J call TRBJ2-5; the D gene is possibly TRBD2 (6 bases). The CDR3 extends over 14 amino acids. Deletions cut 2 bases from V and 1 base from J, with 8 bases between. CDR1 MNHEY and CDR2 SVGEGT come from the germline V gene.

This clone turned up a few times. The chain joins TRBV25-1 to TRBJ1-4; tentatively, D is TRBD1 (6 bases). The germline CDR1 and CDR2 sequences are MGHDK and SYGVNS. Trimming pared 4 bases from V and 13 bases from J, leaving 16 bases between. This CDR3 has 13 amino acids. In nucleotides, the CDR3 is TGTGCCAGCAGTGCGAATAGGGGGTTAGGACTGTTTTTT. It specifies CASSANRGLGLFF.

The chain has TRBV5-1 and TRBJ1-1; maybe TRBD1 (6 bases). Germline loops: CDR1 SGHRS, CDR2 YFSETQ. The CDR3 length is 15 residues. Trimming left V 4 bases short and J 1 base short, with 14 bases between. CDR3 sequence reads: CASSPSGQPNTEAFF. The CDR3 DNA reads TGCGCCAGCAGCCCTTCAGGACAGCCGAACACTGAAGCTTTCTTT.

The V and J genes are TRBV7-8 and TRBJ1-2; 7 nucleotides match TRBD1. The CDR3 sequence is 16 residues long. V shed 1 base and J 4 bases; nucleotides not matched to a gene: 9. CDR1 is SGHVS, CDR2 FQNEAQ, per germline. The CDR3 is CASSLGQGFSGYGYTF. In nucleotides, the CDR3 is TGTGCCAGCAGCTTAGGACAGGGTTTTTCTGGCTATGGCTACACCTTC. The full variable domain, with the rest looked up from reference TRBV7-8 and TRBJ1-2, is GAGVSQSPRYKVAKRGQDVALRCDPISGHVSLFWYQQALGQGPEFLTYFQNEAQLDKSGLPSDRFFAERPEGSVSTLKIQRTQQEDSAVYLCASSLGQGFSGYGYTFGSGTRLTVV.